What follows are 21 T cell receptor beta chains derived from one specimen sequenced in a study of T cells in Graves' hyperthyroidism and ophthalmopathy. Using RNA transcripts as the source, TCR beta CDR3 regions were amplified. Using the HTBI primer set, a first-round RT-PCR was run on the TCR CDR3. Using its own MiXCR run on the multiplex PCR reads, TCRdb lists one record per CDR3 protein. The repertoire holds over 250,000 distinct CDR3 sequences, with 20% to 25% as singletons. The sequencing input was blood. The receptors derive from a man in his forties with Graves' hyperthyroidism that later progressed to Graves' ophthalmopathy.

The V call is TRBV12-3 or TRBV12-4, the J call TRBJ1-2, with a tentative D call TRBD1 (5 bases). This CDR3 is built from 14 residues. Trimming left V 5 bases short and J 5 bases short, with 15 bases between. The DNA for the CDR3 is TGTGCCAGCAGTCCCGTCCCGGGGGGATATGGCTACACCTTC. Protein: CASSPVPGGYGYTF.

This clonotype has at least ten counts. V and J are TRBV7-2 and TRBJ2-7; no clear D gene. The CDR3 has 11 residues. The germline V gene encodes CDR1 SGHTA and CDR2 FQGNSA. V was pared by 6 bases and J by 4 bases, with 7 bases between. Here the CDR3 DNA reads TGTGCCAGCAGTTCCAGGTACGAGCAGTACTTC. This sequence encodes CASSSRYEQYF.

The chain links TRBV20-1 to TRBJ2-7; TRBD1 matches at 10 bases. V lost 7 bases, J lost 2 bases, and 8 bases stayed unmatched. There are 14 residues in the CDR3. Germline V lookup: CDR1 DFQATT, CDR2 SNEGSKA (reference sequence). In nucleotides, the CDR3 is TGCAGTGTCACCGGGACAGGGGTTCCCTACGAGCAGTACTTC. This encodes CSVTGTGVPYEQYF.

There are a few counts of this clonotype. This chain connects TRBV5-5 to TRBJ2-7, with 10 bases aligning to TRBD1. V trimming: 4 bases; J trimming: 6 bases; junction bases outside the gene matches: 7. Germline V gene data show CDR1 as SGHKS and CDR2 as YYEKEE (reference sequence). The CDR3 is 14 residues long. DNA for the CDR3: TGTGCCAGCAGCCGGACAGGGGGAACGGTCGAGCAGTACTTC. It translates to CASSRTGGTVEQYF.

This clonotype was observed a handful of times. The DNA for the CDR3 is TGCAGTGCTAACCCGCAGGGGTTTCAGCCCCAGCATTTT. Translation gives CSANPQGFQPQHF. The chain has TRBV20-1 and TRBJ1-5, with D possibly matching TRBD1 (6 bases). This CDR3 is built from 13 residues. Germline V lookup: CDR1 DFQATT, CDR2 SNEGSKA (reference sequence). V lost 4 bases and J 6 bases, leaving 13 bases between the germline ends.

The chain joins TRBV6-1 to TRBJ1-5; 8 bases map to TRBD1. V lost 6 bases, J lost 9 bases, and 13 bases stayed unmatched. The CDR3 covers 15 residues. Germline loops: CDR1 MNHNS, CDR2 SASEGT. The CDR3 loop reads CASRIEGTGFRPQHF. CDR3 coding DNA: TGTGCCAGCAGGATTGAGGGGACAGGTTTCCGGCCCCAGCATTTT.

Ten or more counts support this clonotype. This chain connects TRBV4-1 to TRBJ2-7; weak D call: TRBD1 (6 bases). The germline V and J ends were trimmed by 4 bases and 0 bases, with 22 bases remaining between them. Germline CDR1 MGHRA, CDR2 YSYEKL. This CDR3 is built from 18 residues. CDR3 sequence (DNA): TGCGCCAGCAGCCGTGACAGGCGCCTGTCGATAAGCTCCTACGAGCAGTACTTC. This sequence encodes CASSRDRRLSISSYEQYF.

The chain has TRBV12-3 or TRBV12-4 and TRBJ1-5; D call uncertain. The V end was cut by 3 bases, the J end by 8 bases, with 5 bases between. The CDR3 runs to 11 residues. The CDR3, as DNA: TGTGCCAGCAGTTTCGGCGAGCCCCAGCATTTT. Encoded protein: CASSFGEPQHF.

This clonotype was seen only a few times. V usage is TRBV6-5 and J usage is TRBJ1-2; D is unresolved. Germline-derived CDR1 and CDR2 are MNHEY and SVGAGI. The V end lost 3 bases, the J end lost 5 bases, and 7 bases lay between the germline ends. The CDR3 length is 12 residues. CDR3 region: CASSYGGYGYTF. The CDR3 DNA reads TGTGCCAGCAGTTATGGCGGATATGGCTACACCTTC.

Many counts were recorded for this clonotype. J is TRBJ2-7 and V is TRBV24-1; 10 bases match TRBD1. Germline V CDR1 and CDR2: KGHDR, SFDVKD. This CDR3 has 16 amino acids. Trimming cost V 5 bases and J 4 bases; bases outside gene matches: 10. The CDR3 sequence: CATSGKGQGTTYEQYF. In nucleotides, the CDR3 is TGTGCCACCAGTGGCAAGGGACAGGGGACTACATACGAGCAGTACTTC.

The rearrangement links TRBV11-2 to TRBJ2-3; possibly TRBD2 for D (5 bases). This CDR3 has 15 amino acids. Deletions cut 1 base from V and 3 bases from J, with 11 bases between. Per germline, CDR1 SGHAT and CDR2 FQNNGV. The CDR3, as DNA: TGTGCCAGCAGCTTAGGGATGGGAGTGACAGATACGCAGTATTTT. Amino acid sequence: CASSLGMGVTDTQYF. The whole variable domain, filled in from reference TRBV11-2 and TRBJ2-3, reads EAGVAQSPRYKIIEKRQSVAFWCNPISGHATLYWYQQILGQGPKLLIQFQNNGVVDDSQLPKDRFSAERLKGVDSTLKIQPAKLEDSAVYLCASSLGMGVTDTQYFGPGTRLTVL.

In DNA, the CDR3 is TGTGCCAGCAGTTACGATCCTAGAGGCAGCTTAAACACTGAAGCTTTCTTT. This sequence encodes CASSYDPRGSLNTEAFF. V gene TRBV6-5 combines with J gene TRBJ1-1; D uncertain. There are 17 residues in the CDR3. The ends were cut back, 2 bases at V and 2 bases at J, with 18 bases in the middle. The V gene's germline CDR1 is MNHEY and CDR2 SVGAGI.

There are many counts of this clonotype. The chain combines TRBV29-1 with TRBJ2-5; no firm D call. Trimming removed 6 bases at V and 5 bases at J, with 13 bases between. The CDR3 loop spans 12 amino acids. Germline V gives CDR1 SQVTM, CDR2 ANQGSEA. CDR3 in amino acids: CSVQQELETQYF. The CDR3 coding sequence is TGCAGCGTCCAACAAGAACTGGAGACCCAGTACTTC.

V gene TRBV12-3 or TRBV12-4 combines with J gene TRBJ1-1, with no clear D. This CDR3 comprises 15 residues. With 4 bases removed from V and 10 bases from J, the gap between germline ends came to 22 bases. The CDR3 spells CASSSRGGSRPGAFF. For the CDR3, the DNA is TGTGCCAGCAGTTCCCGAGGTGGCAGCCGCCCTGGAGCTTTCTTT.

The chain uses TRBV12-3 or TRBV12-4 and TRBJ1-1, with TRBD1 matching over 7 bases. The CDR3 covers 14 residues. Trimming at V came to 5 bases and at J to 0 bases, leaving 3 bases not matched to a gene. The CDR3 DNA sequence: TGTGCCAGCAGTCACAGGGGAGTGAACACTGAAGCTTTCTTT. Residues: CASSHRGVNTEAFF.

The chain uses TRBV2 and TRBJ1-2; the match to TRBD1 covers 7 bases. The J segment lost 8 bases and the V segment lost 8 bases, leaving 17 bases of the junction unmatched. The CDR3 contains 15 residues. Germline CDR1 reads SNHLY; CDR2 reads FYNNEI. The CDR3 protein is CASAPRQGPYQGYTF. In nucleotides, the CDR3 is TGTGCCAGCGCTCCCCGACAGGGCCCCTATCAAGGCTACACCTTC.

This chain uses TRBV12-3 or TRBV12-4 with TRBJ1-1; tentatively, D is TRBD1 (5 bases). V lost 2 bases and J 4 bases, leaving 11 bases between the germline ends. The CDR3 is 14 residues long. The CDR3 nucleotides read TGTGCCAGCAGTTTATGGGGGACGGGCACTGAAGCTTTCTTT. Its protein product is CASSLWGTGTEAFF.

This clonotype came up many times. V gene TRBV12-3 or TRBV12-4 combines with J gene TRBJ1-1; maybe TRBD1 (6 bases). V was shortened by 3 bases and J by 6 bases, with 14 bases between the two germline ends. CDR3 size: 14 residues. CDR3 DNA sequence: TGTGCCAGCAGTTTGGGGAGGGGGGGGCCTGAAGCTTTCTTT. This sequence encodes CASSLGRGGPEAFF.

This rearrangement joins TRBV6-5 to TRBJ1-2; 8 positions agree with TRBD1. The V segment lost 3 bases and the J segment 4 bases; nucleotides outside the gene matches: 7. CDR1 and CDR2 (germline): MNHEY, SVGAGI. The CDR3 length is 15 residues. CDR3 protein: CASSYWSDRGYGYTF. In nucleotides, the CDR3 is TGTGCCAGCAGTTATTGGTCCGACAGGGGCTATGGCTACACCTTC.

This clonotype appeared many times. This chain links TRBV18 with TRBJ2-5; either TRBD1 or TRBD2 may supply D (5 bases each). The CDR3 length is 15 residues. Looked up from germline, CDR1 is KGHSH and CDR2 is LQKENI. Trimming pared 0 bases from V and 5 bases from J, leaving 13 bases between. CDR3 loop: CASSPPSGTGETQYF. The DNA of the CDR3 is TGTGCCAGCTCACCACCGTCAGGGACGGGCGAGACCCAGTACTTC.

The table lists this clonotype with many counts. This chain joins TRBV24-1 and TRBJ2-7, with a possible D match to TRBD2 (6 bases). The germline V gene encodes CDR1 KGHDR and CDR2 SFDVKD. This CDR3 is built from 16 residues. The V end was cut by 2 bases, the J end by 4 bases, with 17 bases between. CDR3 protein: CATSDSPREMRYEQYF. CDR3 nucleotide sequence: TGTGCCACCAGTGATTCGCCTCGGGAGATGCGGTACGAGCAGTACTTC.